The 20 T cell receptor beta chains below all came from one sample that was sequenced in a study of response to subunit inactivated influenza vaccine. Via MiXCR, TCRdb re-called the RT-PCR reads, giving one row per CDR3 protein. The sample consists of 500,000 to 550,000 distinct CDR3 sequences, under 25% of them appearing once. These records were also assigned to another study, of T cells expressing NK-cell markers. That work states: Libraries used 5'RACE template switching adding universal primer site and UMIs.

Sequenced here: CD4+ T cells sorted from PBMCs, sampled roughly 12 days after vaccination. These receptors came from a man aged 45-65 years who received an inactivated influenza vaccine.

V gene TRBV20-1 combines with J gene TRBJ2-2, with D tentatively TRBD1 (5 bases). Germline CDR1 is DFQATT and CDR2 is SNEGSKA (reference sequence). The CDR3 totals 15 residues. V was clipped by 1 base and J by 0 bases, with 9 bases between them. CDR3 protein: CSARGGGANTGELFF. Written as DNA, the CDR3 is TGCAGTGCTAGAGGGGGCGGAGCGAACACCGGGGAGCTGTTTTTT.

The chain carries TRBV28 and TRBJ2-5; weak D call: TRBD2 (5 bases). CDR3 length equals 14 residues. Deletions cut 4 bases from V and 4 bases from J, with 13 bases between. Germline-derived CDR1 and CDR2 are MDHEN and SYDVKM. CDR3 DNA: TGTGCCAGCAGTTCCCCTAGCATCCCAGAGACCCAGTACTTC. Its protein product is CASSSPSIPETQYF.

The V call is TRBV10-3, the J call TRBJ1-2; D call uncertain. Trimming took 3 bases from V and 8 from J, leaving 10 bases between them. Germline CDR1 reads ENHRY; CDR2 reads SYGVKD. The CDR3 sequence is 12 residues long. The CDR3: CAISDGLGGYTF. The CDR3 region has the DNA TGTGCCATCAGTGACGGACTGGGCGGCTACACCTTC.

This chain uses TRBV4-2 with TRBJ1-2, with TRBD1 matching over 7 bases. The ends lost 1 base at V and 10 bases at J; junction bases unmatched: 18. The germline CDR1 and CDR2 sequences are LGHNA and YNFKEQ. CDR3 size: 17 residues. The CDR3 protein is CASSQARGTGTARNYTF. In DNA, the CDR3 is TGTGCCAGCAGCCAAGCTAGGGGGACCGGGACAGCTCGAAACTACACCTTC.

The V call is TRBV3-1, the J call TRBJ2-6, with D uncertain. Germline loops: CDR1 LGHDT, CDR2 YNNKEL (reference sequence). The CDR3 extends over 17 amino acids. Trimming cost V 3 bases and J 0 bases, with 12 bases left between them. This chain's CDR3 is CASSQASTVSGANVLTF. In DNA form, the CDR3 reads TGTGCCAGCAGCCAGGCATCAACTGTCTCTGGGGCCAACGTCCTGACTTTC.

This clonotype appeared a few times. CDR3 loop: CASSHRSSGTTYNEQFF. In nucleotides, the CDR3 is TGCGCCAGCAGCCATCGGTCTAGCGGTACCACCTACAATGAGCAGTTCTTC. The chain uses TRBV4-3 and TRBJ2-1; 7 nucleotides line up with TRBD2. Germline V CDR1 and CDR2: LGHNA, YSLEER. This CDR3 is built from 17 residues. After removal of 3 bases from V and 2 bases from J, the junction contained 10 bases not matched to a gene.

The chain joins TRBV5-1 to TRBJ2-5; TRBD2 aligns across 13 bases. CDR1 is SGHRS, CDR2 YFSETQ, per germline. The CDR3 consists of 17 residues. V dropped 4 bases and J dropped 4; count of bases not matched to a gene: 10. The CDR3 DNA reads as TGCGCCAGCAGCGGAGGACTAGCGGGGGCTAAGGGAGAGACCCAGTACTTC. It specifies CASSGGLAGAKGETQYF.

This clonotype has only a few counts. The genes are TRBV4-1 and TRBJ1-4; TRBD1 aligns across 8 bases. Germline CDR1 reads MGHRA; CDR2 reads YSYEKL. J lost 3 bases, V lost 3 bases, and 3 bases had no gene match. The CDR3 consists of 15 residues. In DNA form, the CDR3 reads TGCGCCAGCAGCCAGACAGGGGCGGCTAATGAAAAACTGTTTTTT. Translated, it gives CASSQTGAANEKLFF.

The CDR3 nucleotides are TGTGCCATCAGTTCCGGGGCGCGGGGGGACGAGCAGTACTTC. Protein sequence: CAISSGARGDEQYF. This chain uses TRBV10-3 with TRBJ2-7; 8 bases line up with TRBD2. The ends lost 5 bases at V and 5 bases at J; junction bases unmatched: 8. Germline lookup yields CDR1 ENHRY and CDR2 SYGVKD. The CDR3 is 14 amino acids.

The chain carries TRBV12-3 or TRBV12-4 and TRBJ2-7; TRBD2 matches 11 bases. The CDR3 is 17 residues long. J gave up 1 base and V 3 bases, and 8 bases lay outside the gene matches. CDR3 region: CASSFATLAGGSYEQYF. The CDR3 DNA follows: TGTGCCAGCAGTTTTGCCACTCTAGCGGGAGGATCCTACGAGCAGTACTTC.

CDR3 DNA: TGTGCCAGCAGCCAAACCGACAGGGGAGAGACCCAGTACTTC. Its translation is CASSQTDRGETQYF. This rearrangement joins TRBV7-9 to TRBJ2-5; 8 positions agree with TRBD1. V shed 5 bases, J shed 4 bases, and the junction held 6 bases outside the gene matches. There are 14 residues in the CDR3. The germline CDR1 and CDR2 sequences are SEHNR and FQNEAQ (reference sequence).

The chain's CDR3 is CASSQRPKGVLETQYF. CDR3 sequence (DNA): TGCGCCAGCAGCCAGCGGCCAAAGGGGGTGCTTGAGACCCAGTACTTC. The genes are TRBV5-1 and TRBJ2-5; tentatively, D is TRBD1 (6 bases). Trimming took 4 bases from V and 5 from J, leaving 21 bases between them. The CDR3 contains 16 residues. From germline, CDR1 is SGHRS and CDR2 YFSETQ.

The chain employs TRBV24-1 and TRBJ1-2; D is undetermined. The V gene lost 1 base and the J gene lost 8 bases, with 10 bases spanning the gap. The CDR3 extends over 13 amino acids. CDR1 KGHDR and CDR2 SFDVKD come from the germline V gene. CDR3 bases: TGTGCCACCAGTGATTTCACCGGAAGCGGCTACACCTTC. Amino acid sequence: CATSDFTGSGYTF.

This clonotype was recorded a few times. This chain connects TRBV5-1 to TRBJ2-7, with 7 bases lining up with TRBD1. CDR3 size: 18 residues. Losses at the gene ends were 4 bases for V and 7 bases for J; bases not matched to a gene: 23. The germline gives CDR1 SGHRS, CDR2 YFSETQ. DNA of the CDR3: TGCGCCAGCAGCAGGGACAGAGAAACCCTCCCTACGTCTGCAGAGCAGTACTTC. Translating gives CASSRDRETLPTSAEQYF.

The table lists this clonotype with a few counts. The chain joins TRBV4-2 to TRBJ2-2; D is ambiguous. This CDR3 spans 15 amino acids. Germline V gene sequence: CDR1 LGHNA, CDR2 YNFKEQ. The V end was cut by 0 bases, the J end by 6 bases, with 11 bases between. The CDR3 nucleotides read TGTGCCAGCAGCCAAGATATTGTGAGTGCCGGGGAGCTGTTTTTT. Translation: CASSQDIVSAGELFF.

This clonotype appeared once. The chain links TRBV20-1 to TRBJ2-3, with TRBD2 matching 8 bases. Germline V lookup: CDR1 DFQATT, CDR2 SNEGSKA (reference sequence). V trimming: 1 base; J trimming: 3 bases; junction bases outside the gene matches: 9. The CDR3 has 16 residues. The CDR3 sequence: CSARVLVAGRTDTQYF. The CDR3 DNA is TGCAGTGCTAGAGTTCTGGTAGCGGGAAGGACAGATACGCAGTATTTT.

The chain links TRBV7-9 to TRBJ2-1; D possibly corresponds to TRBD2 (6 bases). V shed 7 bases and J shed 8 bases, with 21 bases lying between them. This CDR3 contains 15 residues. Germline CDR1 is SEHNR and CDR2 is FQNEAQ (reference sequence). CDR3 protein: CASTRGAGRLDEQFF. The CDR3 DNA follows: TGTGCCAGCACGCGTGGGGCGGGGCGCCTTGATGAGCAGTTCTTC. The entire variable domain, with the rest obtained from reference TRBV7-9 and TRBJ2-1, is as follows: DTGVSQNPRHKITKRGQNVTFRCDPISEHNRLYWYRQTLGQGPEFLTYFQNEAQLEKSRLLSDRFSAERPKGSFSTLEIQRTEQGDSAMYLCASTRGAGRLDEQFFGPGTRLTVL.

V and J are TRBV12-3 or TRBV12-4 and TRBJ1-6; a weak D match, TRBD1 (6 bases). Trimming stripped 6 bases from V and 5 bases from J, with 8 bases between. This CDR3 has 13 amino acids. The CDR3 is CASRDSNNSPLHF. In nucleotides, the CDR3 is TGTGCCAGCAGGGACAGCAATAATTCACCCCTCCACTTT.

CDR3 coding DNA: TGCAGCGTTGGGAACGGACAGGGAGACTATGGCTACACCTTC. Its protein is CSVGNGQGDYGYTF. V is TRBV29-1 and J is TRBJ1-2; 8 bases agree with TRBD1. This CDR3 contains 14 residues. Germline V gene lookup returns CDR1 SQVTM and CDR2 ANQGSEA. J gave up 3 bases and V 4 bases, and 7 bases lay outside the gene matches. Drawing the rest from reference TRBV29-1 and TRBJ1-2, the complete variable domain is SAVISQKPSRDICQRGTSLTIQCQVDSQVTMMFWYRQQPGQSLTLIATANQGSEATYESGFVIDKFPISRPNLTFSTLTVSNMSPEDSSIYLCSVGNGQGDYGYTFGSGTRLTVV.

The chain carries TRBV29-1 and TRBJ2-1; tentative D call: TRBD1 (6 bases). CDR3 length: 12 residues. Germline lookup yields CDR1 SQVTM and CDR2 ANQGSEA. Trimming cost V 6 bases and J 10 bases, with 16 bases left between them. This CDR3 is CSVGRTDSEQFF. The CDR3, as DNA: TGCAGCGTCGGTCGGACAGATTCAGAGCAGTTCTTC.